This T cell receptor (beta chain) appears in the sequencing data of a study of OX40 agonist ivuxolimab in advanced cancers. Study findings and constraints: On average, a greater number of expanded clones characterised CD8+ T cells relative to CD4+.

The germline V and J ends were trimmed by 0 bases and 9 bases, with 7 bases remaining between them. The CDR3 has 11 residues. From germline, CDR1 is SGHRS and CDR2 YFSETQ. Sequencing used immunoSEQ multiplex PCR; TCRdb keeps in-frame clones, though not all of them. Of tens of thousands of clones detected, approximately 90% appear once; the ten largest clones hold about 7.7%. In this sample, this clone turned up a few times. What it binds is not known. This receptor was taken from an adult with an advanced solid tumor such as melanoma, head and neck, liver or kidney cancer. The source material was CD4+ or CD8+ T cells sorted from blood, sampled in a trial of the OX40 agonist ivuxolimab. The chain employs TRBV5-1 and TRBJ2-7; D gene ambiguous. The CDR3 DNA follows: TGCGCCAGCAGCTTGGGGGCAGGGCAGTACTTC. Its protein is CASSLGAGQYF.